This TCR beta chain was identified during a study of response to subunit inactivated influenza vaccine. Whole-study results and caveats: Few additional T cells are recruited per seasonal influenza vaccination, authors suggested.

The ends lost 7 bases at V and 7 bases at J; junction bases unmatched: 18. CDR3 length equals 18 residues. Germline CDR1 and CDR2: MGHRA and YSYEKL. TCRdb reprocessed the RT-PCR reads with MiXCR, giving one entry per CDR3 protein. The sample carries approximately 520,000 distinct CDR3 sequences, 16% recorded once. This clonotype was seen only a few times. Its antigen remains unknown. The V call is TRBV4-1, the J call TRBJ2-2, with 10 bases that match TRBD2. The sequencing here drew on CD4+ T cells sorted from PBMCs, taken approximately 25 months after vaccination. This receptor was identified in a man between 50 and 70 years old who received an inactivated influenza vaccine. CDR3: CASTLNSWASGGSGELFF. The CDR3 DNA reads as TGCGCCAGCACCCTCAATTCATGGGCTAGCGGGGGTAGCGGGGAGCTGTTTTTT.